This passage covers 31 T cell receptor beta chains from one sample sequenced in a study of blood T cell repertoires in COVID-19 (dated by TCRdb to about 2020). The receptor library was made with the immunoSEQ multiplex PCR assay. In its TCRdb copy, this immuneACCESS table keeps in-frame sequences only and misses some clones. Where compared with another copy, unresolved V genes explain less than half of these, and the others have no known cause. The sample table shows 200,000 to 250,000 clones, and 85% are seen once. The ten most abundant clones make up 9.1% of the sample. The source material was PBMCs or T cells enriched from blood (not recorded which). The source of these receptors is a woman aged 45-60 years with acute COVID-19.

The gene calls are TRBV30 and TRBJ1-1; D is unresolved. There are 15 residues in the CDR3. From germline, CDR1 is GTSNPN and CDR2 SVGIG (reference sequence). With 1 base removed from V and 4 bases from J, the gap between germline ends came to 16 bases. The CDR3 DNA reads TGTGCCTGGAGTGAGGTAAAAGCGGGTACCACTGAAGCTTTCTTT. The encoded protein is CAWSEVKAGTTEAFF.

This clone has only one observation. This chain links TRBV5-1 with TRBJ2-7; D unclear. This CDR3 spans 13 amino acids. Deletions cut 0 bases from V and 1 base from J, with 5 bases between. Germline CDR1 reads SGHRS; CDR2 reads YFSETQ. CDR3 loop: CASSLVPSYEQYF. CDR3 coding DNA: TGCGCCAGCAGCTTGGTCCCTTCCTACGAGCAGTACTTC.

This chain connects TRBV7-2 to TRBJ2-3; TRBD1 matches at 9 bases. Germline V lookup: CDR1 SGHTA, CDR2 FQGNSA. CDR3 length equals 17 residues. V shed 2 bases, J shed 2 bases, and the junction held 8 bases outside the gene matches. CDR3 in DNA: TGTGCCAGCAGCTTACGCCCCCGGGACAGGGTCACAGATACGCAGTATTTT. It translates to CASSLRPRDRVTDTQYF.

This chain links TRBV19 with TRBJ2-7, with D perhaps matching TRBD1 (5 bases). Germline CDR1 is LNHDA and CDR2 is SQIVND (reference sequence). CDR3 length: 14 amino acids. Trimming left V 5 bases short and J 2 bases short, with 13 bases between. The CDR3 DNA reads TGTGCCAGTAGTCCTAGGCAGGGCACCTACGAGCAGTACTTC. As protein: CASSPRQGTYEQYF.

The CDR3 here is CAINSDRDDTGELFF. The CDR3 region has the DNA TGTGCCATCAACTCGGACAGGGATGACACCGGGGAGCTGTTTTTT. V gene TRBV10-3 combines with J gene TRBJ2-2; 8 bases fit TRBD1. The trim removed 7 bases at V and 3 bases at J, leaving 7 bases unmatched. The CDR3 loop spans 15 amino acids. Per germline, CDR1 ENHRY and CDR2 SYGVKD.

The gene calls are TRBV6-5 and TRBJ2-1; 8 nucleotides agree with TRBD2. The junction had 2 bases not matched to a gene; V was cut back by 3 bases and J by 4 bases. Germline V gives CDR1 MNHEY, CDR2 SVGAGI. CDR3 length: 14 amino acids. CDR3 protein: CASSYSGEYNEQFF. The DNA for the CDR3 is TGTGCCAGCAGTTATAGCGGGGAGTACAATGAGCAGTTCTTC.

This clone was counted only a few times. CDR3 sequence: CASSPVSGGAGELFF. The CDR3 DNA sequence: TGTGCCAGCAGCCCCGTCAGCGGGGGGGCCGGGGAGCTGTTTTTT. The chain carries TRBV9 and TRBJ2-2; TRBD2 matches at 10 bases. The CDR3 is 15 residues long. V lost 4 bases and J lost 6; bases outside the gene matches: 6. Germline assignment: CDR1 SGDLS and CDR2 YYNGEE.

This clone was detected ten times or more. The gene calls are TRBV4-1 and TRBJ2-7; D may be TRBD2 (6 bases). Germline lookup yields CDR1 MGHRA and CDR2 YSYEKL. V was shortened by 0 bases and J by 5 bases, with 20 bases between the two germline ends. The CDR3 has 17 amino acids. The CDR3 loop is CASSQDGGGLSPNEQYF. In DNA form, the CDR3 reads TGCGCCAGCAGCCAAGATGGCGGCGGACTATCGCCCAACGAGCAGTACTTC.

The rearrangement joins TRBV7-7 to TRBJ2-3; D not certain. The CDR3 loop spans 13 amino acids. Germline values: CDR1 SSHAT, CDR2 FNYEAQ (reference sequence). V dropped 0 bases and J dropped 2 bases, with 3 bases sitting between them. The CDR3: CASSLALTDTQYF. For the CDR3, the DNA is TGTGCCAGCAGCTTAGCTCTCACAGATACGCAGTATTTT.

CDR3 loop: CASSLPLGNTIYF. In DNA, the CDR3 is TGTGCCAGTAGTCTACCCCTTGGAAACACCATATATTTT. This chain links TRBV19 with TRBJ1-3; D is unresolved. The V and J ends lost 5 bases and 3 bases respectively, with 8 bases between them. From germline, CDR1 is LNHDA and CDR2 SQIVND (reference sequence). This CDR3 comprises 13 residues.

This chain links TRBV5-1 with TRBJ1-1; 9 nucleotides agree with TRBD1. Germline CDR1 reads SGHRS; CDR2 reads YFSETQ. The V segment lost 0 bases and the J segment 4 bases; nucleotides outside the gene matches: 4. The CDR3 is made up of 15 amino acids. The CDR3 region is CASSLETGGFTEAFF. For the CDR3, the DNA is TGCGCCAGCAGCTTGGAGACAGGGGGGTTCACTGAAGCTTTCTTT. The full variable domain, its missing parts supplied by reference TRBV5-1 and TRBJ1-1, is KAGVTQTPRYLIKTRGQQVTLSCSPISGHRSVSWYQQTPGQGLQFLFEYFSETQRNKGNFPGRFSGRQFSNSRSEMNVSTLELGDSALYLCASSLETGGFTEAFFGQGTRLTVV.

V usage is TRBV30 and J usage is TRBJ1-1, with D possibly being TRBD1 (6 bases). This CDR3 spans 14 amino acids. The V gene lost 4 bases and the J gene lost 0 bases, with 12 bases spanning the gap. From germline, CDR1 is GTSNPN and CDR2 SVGIG (reference sequence). In DNA form, the CDR3 reads TGTGCCTGGACCGGGACACCTATGAACACTGAAGCTTTCTTT. This sequence encodes CAWTGTPMNTEAFF. Full variable domain (missing parts from reference TRBV30 and TRBJ1-1): SQTIHQWPATLVQPVGSPLSLECTVEGTSNPNLYWYRQAAGRGLQLLFYSVGIGQISSEVPQNLSASRPQDRQFILSSKKLLLSDSGFYLCAWTGTPMNTEAFFGQGTRLTVV.

Only one count was recorded for this clone. The chain couples TRBV6-6 to TRBJ1-1; D remains ambiguous. Germline CDR1 and CDR2: MNHNY and SVGAGI (reference sequence). There are 14 residues in the CDR3. Trimming stripped 6 bases from V and 0 bases from J, with 11 bases between. The CDR3 DNA reads as TGTGCCAGCAGGATTCAGCGAATGAACACTGAAGCTTTCTTT. This sequence encodes CASRIQRMNTEAFF.

This chain joins TRBV4-3 and TRBJ2-1; 9 nucleotides line up with TRBD2. The CDR3 spans 16 residues. J was trimmed by 11 bases and V by 1 base; bases with no gene match: 12. CDR1 and CDR2 from the germline V gene are LGHNA and YSLEER. This chain's CDR3 is CASSQVSGGSSMKQFF. The CDR3 nucleotides read TGCGCCAGCAGCCAAGTGAGCGGGGGGAGCTCAATGAAGCAGTTCTTC.

The DNA for the CDR3 is TGTGCCAGCAGCTTAGATAGCGGATACATGAACACTGAAGCTTTCTTT. Encoded protein: CASSLDSGYMNTEAFF. This sequence joins TRBV13 and TRBJ1-1; D gene ambiguous. Germline V gene lookup returns CDR1 PRHDT and CDR2 FYEKMQ (reference sequence). This CDR3 contains 16 residues. V lost 1 base and J lost 0, with 12 bases in between. The full variable domain, its missing parts supplied by reference TRBV13 and TRBJ1-1, is AAGVIQSPRHLIKEKRETATLKCYPIPRHDTVYWYQQGPGQDPQFLISFYEKMQSDKGSIPDRFSAQQFSDYHSELNMSSLELGDSALYFCASSLDSGYMNTEAFFGQGTRLTVV.

This chain uses TRBV7-8 with TRBJ1-5; 7 nucleotides line up with TRBD1. Germline assignment: CDR1 SGHVS and CDR2 FQNEAQ. The CDR3 covers 16 residues. V was pared by 0 bases and J by 4 bases, with 6 bases of the junction left unmatched. CDR3 sequence: CASSLAGQVRNQPQHF. In nucleotides, the CDR3 is TGTGCCAGCAGCTTAGCCGGACAGGTGCGAAATCAGCCCCAGCATTTT.

The chain recombines TRBV5-1 with TRBJ1-2; a possible D gene is TRBD1 (6 bases). The length of the CDR3 is 14 residues. In germline, CDR1 is SGHRS, CDR2 YFSETQ. Deletions cut 0 bases from V and 7 bases from J, with 13 bases between. CDR3 loop: CASSLGTGLIGYTF. The CDR3 bases are TGCGCCAGCAGCTTGGGAACAGGGCTTATTGGCTACACCTTC.

V and J are TRBV20-1 and TRBJ1-5, with a possible D match to TRBD1 (6 bases). CDR1 is DFQATT and CDR2 is SNEGSKA in the germline V gene (reference sequence). The V gene lost 3 bases and the J gene lost 5 bases, with 14 bases spanning the gap. The CDR3 totals 14 residues. CDR3 protein: CSASLDRTHQPQHF. CDR3 sequence (DNA): TGCAGTGCTAGTCTCGACAGGACCCATCAGCCCCAGCATTTT.

The rearrangement links TRBV5-1 to TRBJ2-1; D is perhaps TRBD2 (6 bases). Trimming stripped 6 bases from V and 8 bases from J, with 18 bases between. The germline gives CDR1 SGHRS, CDR2 YFSETQ. The CDR3 runs to 14 residues. CDR3: CASNPTSRNDEQFF. CDR3 DNA: TGCGCCAGCAACCCGACTAGTAGGAACGATGAGCAGTTCTTC.

The rearrangement links TRBV13 to TRBJ2-3, with 7 bases lining up with TRBD1. V gave up 9 bases and J gave up 6 bases; unmatched junction bases: 9. This CDR3 region has 13 residues. Germline values: CDR1 PRHDT, CDR2 FYEKMQ (reference sequence). The CDR3 DNA follows: TGTGCCAGTACAAACAGGGGCATGGATACGCAGTATTTT. Translated, it gives CASTNRGMDTQYF.

The CDR3 loop is CASSGQATSYEQYF. CDR3 DNA sequence: TGTGCCAGTAGTGGACAGGCGACCTCCTACGAGCAGTACTTC. This rearrangement joins TRBV19 to TRBJ2-7; TRBD1 matches 7 bases. V lost 5 bases to trimming and J lost 0 bases; unmatched junction nucleotides: 4. From germline, CDR1 is LNHDA and CDR2 SQIVND (reference sequence). The CDR3 spans 14 residues.

The genes are TRBV5-4 and TRBJ1-2; 9 bases fit TRBD1. V gave up 3 bases and J gave up 2 bases; unmatched junction bases: 2. CDR3 length: 14 amino acids. The germline gives CDR1 SGHNT, CDR2 YYREEE (reference sequence). CDR3 amino acids: CASSSTGGNYGYTF. In DNA form, the CDR3 reads TGTGCCAGCAGCTCCACAGGGGGCAACTATGGCTACACCTTC.

The rearrangement links TRBV19 to TRBJ2-2; 7 nucleotides agree with TRBD1. V shed 4 bases and J 4 bases; nucleotides not matched to a gene: 9. CDR1 is LNHDA, CDR2 SQIVND, per germline (reference sequence). The CDR3 runs to 16 residues. The DNA for the CDR3 is TGTGCCAGTAGTAGCCGAACAGGGGCAGGCACCGGGGAGCTGTTTTTT. This translates into CASSSRTGAGTGELFF.

This chain connects TRBV9 to TRBJ2-2, with D possibly TRBD2 on 5 matching bases. The CDR3 runs to 14 residues. V lost 2 bases, J lost 5 bases, and 10 bases lay in between. CDR1 is SGDLS, CDR2 YYNGEE, per germline. The CDR3 region is CASSVHPGTGELFF. CDR3 coding DNA: TGTGCCAGCAGCGTGCACCCGGGAACCGGGGAGCTGTTTTTT. Full variable domain (outside the CDR3, taken from reference TRBV9 and TRBJ2-2): DSGVTQTPKHLITATGQRVTLRCSPRSGDLSVYWYQQSLDQGLQFLIQYYNGEERAKGNILERFSAQQFPDLHSELNLSSLELGDSALYFCASSVHPGTGELFFGEGSRLTVL.

A few counts support this clone. CDR3 region: CASSLGLQSSGNTIYF. Here the CDR3 DNA reads TGTGCCAGCAGCTTGGGACTCCAGAGCTCTGGAAACACCATATATTTT. The rearrangement links TRBV7-8 to TRBJ1-3; maybe TRBD1 (5 bases). This CDR3 comprises 16 residues. The germline CDR1 and CDR2 sequences are SGHVS and FQNEAQ. V gave up 3 bases and J gave up 0 bases, with 12 bases separating them.

V is TRBV11-3 and J is TRBJ1-2, with 8 positions matching TRBD1. The V segment lost 6 bases and the J segment 0 bases; nucleotides outside the gene matches: 6. Germline values: CDR1 SGHNT, CDR2 YENEEA. The CDR3 is made up of 15 amino acids. The DNA of the CDR3 is TGTGCCAGCAGGGCCCGACAGGGGACTAACTATGGCTACACCTTC. It codes for CASRARQGTNYGYTF.

The rearrangement links TRBV11-2 to TRBJ2-7; 10 bases map to TRBD1. The CDR3 covers 11 residues. Germline V gene lookup returns CDR1 SGHAT and CDR2 FQNNGV. J gave up 5 bases and V 8 bases, and 0 bases lay outside the gene matches. This CDR3 reads CASGQGDEQYF. The CDR3 DNA reads TGTGCCAGCGGACAGGGGGACGAGCAGTACTTC.

The chain recombines TRBV7-3 with TRBJ2-3, with 8 bases that match TRBD2. The CDR3 runs 14 residues. The germline V gene encodes CDR1 SGHTA and CDR2 FQGTGA. The V gene end was trimmed by 5 bases and the J gene end by 4 bases; junction bases not matched to a gene: 5. Here the CDR3 reads CASSPGTRADTQYF. The CDR3 nucleotides are TGTGCCAGCAGCCCCGGGACTAGAGCAGATACGCAGTATTTT.

The V and J genes are TRBV6-5 and TRBJ1-5, with D tentatively TRBD1 (5 bases). The CDR3 has 15 amino acids. Trimming pared 7 bases from V and 2 bases from J, leaving 15 bases between. Germline V CDR1 and CDR2: MNHEY, SVGAGI. CDR3 protein: CASNLGGERNQPQHF. CDR3 in DNA: TGTGCCAGCAACCTTGGGGGGGAACGCAATCAGCCCCAGCATTTT.

The chain uses TRBV9 and TRBJ1-5; 7 bases align to TRBD1. With 0 bases clipped from V and 5 bases from J, the junction kept 5 bases outside the gene matches. Germline assignment: CDR1 SGDLS and CDR2 YYNGEE. This CDR3 is built from 15 residues. The CDR3 region is CASSVADREDQPQHF. The CDR3 nucleotides read TGTGCCAGCAGCGTAGCTGACAGGGAGGATCAGCCCCAGCATTTT.

This clone was recorded only once. CDR3 in amino acids: CASSPGVYDAEQYF. CDR3 bases: TGTGCCAGCAGCCCCGGGGTCTACGACGCCGAGCAGTACTTC. The genes are TRBV9 and TRBJ2-7, with D possibly matching TRBD2 (5 bases). The CDR3 is 14 amino acids. Per germline, CDR1 SGDLS and CDR2 YYNGEE. The V and J ends lost 4 bases and 6 bases respectively, with 17 bases between them.